Reported below is one T cell receptor (beta chain). This clonotype was observed a handful of times. No cognate antigen has been identified for it. This may be a read error: a much more frequent sequence differs by one nucleotide. The sample belongs to a study of breast tumors, draining lymph nodes, adjacent tissues (dated by TCRdb to 2016 to 2017). With regard to the full study: Breast cancer patients provided tumor, adjacent nontumor tissue and axillary lymph nodes, and the study compared the TCR beta repertoires across these three sources. In human breast cancer, the study set out to evaluate how tumor, surrounding tissue and draining lymph node repertoires relate to one another and whether T cells may move between these sites. On the study overall, not on this receptor specifically: The study presented the conclusion that tumor T cells originate in lymph nodes as consistent with a hypothesis, not as something directly demonstrated. The data were judged consistent with most tumor T cells deriving from the lymph node and then expanding within tumor tissue. Tumor and nontumor tissue repertoires were significantly more similar in luminal-like than in basal-like breast cancer. T-cell repertoire diversity in tumors was found to be lower than in lymph nodes but higher than in nontumor tissue, and preferential V and J gene usage was observed.

The axillary draining lymph nodes of breast cancer patients were the source of the lymph node samples. TCRdb shows the sequencer as Illumina HiSeq 2000. TCR beta chain libraries were generated by multiplex PCR amplification. The amplified TCR beta chain products were analyzed by high-throughput sequencing. The raw public reads went through TCRdb reprocessing: fastp at Q25, MiXCR clone calling, in-frame beta chains kept. Rows with one shared CDR3 protein collapse into an entry with the most common genes and DNA. The sample includes roughly 260,000 distinct CDR3 sequences, with more than 30% observed a single time. More than 0.95% of the sample belongs to the ten largest clones. For CDR1 and CDR2, the germline V gene lists SGHNT and YENEEA. The CDR3 measures 14 amino acids from cysteine to phenylalanine. This entry keeps only the CDR3 DNA: 42 bases, framed from base 1. Trimmed from V: 6 bases; trimmed from J: 5 bases; junction bases lacking a gene match: 10.

The receptor chain draws on TRBV11-3 and TRBJ2-7, with 7 bases aligning to TRBD2. The TCR sequence derives from a female donor with breast cancer. Some clones in this sample may be carry-over from other donors' samples. What was sequenced was axillary lymph node tissue. The sequence in DNA is TGTGCCAGCAGACCCATGGGAGGGGCCCACGAGCAGTACTTC. It specifies CASRPMGGAHEQYF.